The TCR beta chain described here comes from a study of cytomegalovirus exposure and HLA in healthy donors. PCR amplification relied on 60 Vbeta primers (plus 13 Jbeta primers). Libraries were prepared by immunoSEQ multiplex PCR; TCRdb keeps only in-frame clonotypes and omits some of them. The sample consists of 37,000 or so clones, roughly 74% of them appearing once. This CDR3 region has 14 residues. V gave up 4 bases and J gave up 1 base; unmatched junction bases: 1. Per the germline V gene, CDR1 is LNHDA and CDR2 is SQIVND (reference sequence). Details on this clone: Antigen: not known.

Points from the study as a whole: In a later analysis, an Asian-associated ancestry cluster reportedly showed fewer N-insertions than the roughly 710-donor mean. By HLA locus, TCR association rates varied in a later analysis, with DRB1 showing the most and HLA-C the fewest. Analyzed later, most CMV-associated TCR beta chains appeared HLA-restricted. Within an earlier analysis, most TCR beta V segments proved productive either about 90% or about 30% of the time.

Sequences were obtained from PBMCs. This chain uses TRBV19 with TRBJ1-1, with 9 bases matching TRBD1. This clonotype originated in a man aged 30 to 45 in good health and CMV-seronegative. The DNA for the CDR3 is TGTGCCAGTAGTAAGGACAGGGGGAACACTGAAGCTTTCTTT. This gives the protein CASSKDRGNTEAFF. The full variable domain, completed using reference TRBV19 and TRBJ1-1, is DGGITQSPKYLFRKEGQNVTLSCEQNLNHDAMYWYRQDPGQGLRLIYYSQIVNDFQKGDIAEGYSVSREKKESFPLTVTSAQKNPTAFYLCASSKDRGNTEAFFGQGTRLTVV.